Listed below are T cell receptor beta chains from one sample, sequenced in a study of blood T cell repertoires in COVID-19. The protocol was immunoSEQ multiplex PCR, while the TCRdb copy is restricted to in-frame clones and leaves out a portion. The sample has 150,000 to 200,000 clones, 88% seen once. Sequencing was carried out using peripheral blood. These receptor sequences come from a man aged 45 to 65 who had recovered from COVID-19. The CDR3 runs from the conserved cysteine through the conserved F or W. Fields, in order: clone size, J gene, V gene, D gene, CDR3 DNA, CDR3 protein. A D gene is named only where the DNA matches it firmly. Size tells how often a clone was seen (once, few, many) or the class of an expanded clone, and some rows leave it out.

once,TRBJ1-1,TRBV5-1,NA,TGCGCCAGCAGCACCGGCCCGCCGGGGGAAGAAGCTTTCTTT,CASSTGPPGEEAFF
NA,TRBJ1-4,TRBV7-2,NA,TGTGCCAGCGGGCACCCGGGGGGTAACGAAAAACTGTTTTTT,CASGHPGGNEKLFF
NA,TRBJ2-3,TRBV7-9,NA,TGTGCCAGCAGCTTAGGAGGCAACACAGATACGCAGTATTTT,CASSLGGNTDTQYF
NA,TRBJ2-5,TRBV6-4,NA,TGTGCCAGCAGTCCTGGCGGGGAAGAGACCCAGTACTTC,CASSPGGEETQYF
NA,TRBJ2-3,TRBV7-9,TRBD1,TGTGCCAGCAGCGGACGGGGACAGGCCTTAGGGACAGATACGCAGTATTTT,CASSGRGQALGTDTQYF
NA,TRBJ2-1,TRBV24-1,NA,TGTGCCACCAGTGATCCCGGGACTCATAATGAGCAGTTCTTC,CATSDPGTHNEQFF
NA,TRBJ2-3,TRBV19,TRBD1,TGTGCCAGTAGTATGACAGGGGGAATCACAGATACGCAGTATTTT,CASSMTGGITDTQYF
NA,TRBJ1-1,TRBV28,NA,TGTGCCAGCGACCAGGTTGACACTGAAGCTTTCTTT,CASDQVDTEAFF
NA,TRBJ1-5,TRBV4-1,NA,TGCGCCAGCAGCCAAGAATCAATCATCAGGGCTAGCAATCAGCCCCAGCATTTT,CASSQESIIRASNQPQHF
NA,TRBJ1-2,TRBV2,TRBD1,TGTGCCAGCAGCCAACCGGACAGGGTTGTAGGCTACACCTTC,CASSQPDRVVGYTF
once,TRBJ2-2,TRBV18,NA,TGTGCCAGCTCACCCCAGGGCAGGGGTTACACCGGGGAGCTGTTTTTT,CASSPQGRGYTGELFF
NA,TRBJ1-2,TRBV6-4,NA,TGTGCCAGCAGTTCGGACAGTGGCTACACCTTC,CASSSDSGYTF
NA,TRBJ2-7,TRBV6-4,NA,TGTGTCGACAGCTACGAGCAGTACTTC,CVDSYEQYF
NA,TRBJ2-3,TRBV6-2/TRBV6-3,TRBD2,TGTGCCAGCAGTTACACTAGCGGGGGGCCAGTCACAGATACGCAGTATTTT,CASSYTSGGPVTDTQYF
NA,TRBJ2-1,TRBV9,NA,TGTGCCAGCAGCGTAGATGGCGGGTGGCGCAATGAGCAGTTCTTC,CASSVDGGWRNEQFF
NA,TRBJ1-2,TRBV7-3,NA,TGTGCCAGCAGCCCCGCGGGCGGAGCAAACTATGGCTACACCTTC,CASSPAGGANYGYTF
NA,TRBJ2-7,TRBV2,NA,TGTGCCAGCACTAGCTATCTCGAGCAGTACTTC,CASTSYLEQYF
NA,TRBJ2-3,TRBV6-5,TRBD2,TGTGCCAGCACTAGCGGGTACACAGATACGCAGTATTTT,CASTSGYTDTQYF
once,TRBJ1-4,TRBV5-6,NA,TGTGCCAGCAGCTACCTAGGGGGGGCACCTTCTAATGAAAAACTGTTTTTT,CASSYLGGAPSNEKLFF
NA,TRBJ2-3,TRBV4-1,TRBD2,TGCGCCAGCAGCCACCCTTCGGGGGGGTCCAACCTAGATACGCAGTATTTT,CASSHPSGGSNLDTQYF
NA,TRBJ2-7,TRBV28,TRBD1,TGTGCCAGCAGGCCAGGGACAGGGATCAACGAGCAGTACTTC,CASRPGTGINEQYF
NA,TRBJ1-5,TRBV19,TRBD1,TGTGCCAGTAGTACATTAGGACAGGGGAATCAGCCCCAGCATTTT,CASSTLGQGNQPQHF
NA,TRBJ2-1,TRBV14,TRBD2,TGTGCCAGCAGCCCAATAGCGGGAGGGGTTAACAATGAGCAGTTCTTC,CASSPIAGGVNNEQFF
NA,TRBJ2-6,TRBV7-8,TRBD1,TGTGCCAGCAACTCGGGACAGGGGTCCTCTGGGGCCAACGTCCTGACTTTC,CASNSGQGSSGANVLTF
once,TRBJ1-3,TRBV6-5,NA,TGTGCCAGCAGTTCTGGCAGGGGCTCTGGAAACACCATATATTTT,CASSSGRGSGNTIYF
NA,TRBJ1-2,TRBV5-4,NA,TGTGCCAGCAGCCAGACAGAAAACTATGGCTACACCTTC,CASSQTENYGYTF